Below are 21 T cell receptor beta chains sequenced from a single sample in a study of Ad26.COV2.S vaccination and SARS-CoV-2 variants. The repertoire was sequenced with immunoSEQ multiplex PCR; TCRdb's copy has only in-frame clones and lacks some. The sample includes about half a million clones, around 89% of them seen just once. Treatment defined: about 20 received Ad26.COV2.S at low or high dose, single or two shots; a few received placebo; per-sample allocation not given. Material that was analyzed had been drawn on day 63 after the first vaccine or placebo injection. The input for sequencing was peripheral blood, taken in a trial of Ad26.COV2.S vaccine versus placebo. All receptors derive from a person aged 18-60 years who received the Ad26.COV2.S COVID-19 vaccine or a placebo.

This chain links TRBV5-4 with TRBJ2-7; 10 bases agree with TRBD2. CDR3 length: 17 amino acids. With 1 base clipped from V and 3 bases from J, the junction kept 10 bases outside the gene matches. In germline, CDR1 is SGHNT, CDR2 YYREEE (reference sequence). CDR3 sequence: CASSLKVLAGVSYEQYF. The CDR3 nucleotides are TGTGCCAGCAGCTTGAAAGTCCTAGCGGGAGTAAGCTACGAGCAGTACTTC.

This chain joins TRBV27 and TRBJ2-7; 7 positions match TRBD2. V lost 5 bases and J lost 4; bases outside the gene matches: 17. CDR3 size: 17 residues. Per germline, CDR1 MNHEY and CDR2 SMNVEV (reference sequence). This CDR3 is CASSHPPVAGVWYEQYF. In DNA form, the CDR3 reads TGTGCCAGCAGTCACCCACCTGTGGCGGGAGTTTGGTACGAGCAGTACTTC.

The chain is built from TRBV7-3 and TRBJ1-5; tentative D call: TRBD1 (5 bases). Germline CDR1 is SGHTA and CDR2 is FQGTGA. V was clipped by 4 bases and J by 0 bases, with 22 bases between them. The length of the CDR3 is 19 residues. In nucleotides, the CDR3 is TGTGCCAGCAGCTACCGGTGGAGGGGAGGCCGAAATAGCAATCAGCCCCAGCATTTT. Protein product: CASSYRWRGGRNSNQPQHF. The entire variable domain, with the rest obtained from reference TRBV7-3 and TRBJ1-5, is as follows: GAGVSQTPSNKVTEKGKYVELRCDPISGHTALYWYRQSLGQGPEFLIYFQGTGAADDSGLPNDRFFAVRPEGSVSTLKIQRTERGDSAVYLCASSYRWRGGRNSNQPQHFGDGTRLSIL.

The J gene is TRBJ2-3, the V gene TRBV6-5; 10 bases fit TRBD2. The CDR3 is made up of 15 amino acids. Trimming cost V 7 bases and J 2 bases; bases outside gene matches: 6. Germline V gene lookup returns CDR1 MNHEY and CDR2 SVGAGI. The CDR3 sequence: CASKTSGTITDTQYF. CDR3 coding DNA: TGTGCCAGCAAAACTAGCGGGACGATCACAGATACGCAGTATTTT.

This chain links TRBV28 with TRBJ2-7, with 10 nucleotides matching TRBD1. This CDR3 contains 14 residues. Looked up from germline, CDR1 is MDHEN and CDR2 is SYDVKM. V dropped 6 bases and J dropped 3; count of bases not matched to a gene: 5. CDR3 DNA sequence: TGTGCCAGCAGCCGGGGACAGGGGCGCTACGAGCAGTACTTC. This gives the protein CASSRGQGRYEQYF.

The chain carries TRBV4-2 and TRBJ1-2, with a tentative D call TRBD1 (5 bases). Germline V gives CDR1 LGHNA, CDR2 YNFKEQ. The CDR3 loop spans 17 amino acids. Trimming pared 0 bases from V and 7 bases from J, leaving 21 bases between. The CDR3 nucleotides read TGTGCCAGCAGCCAAGACTTTCCGGCAGGGAGTAGGCTTGGCTACACCTTC. It encodes CASSQDFPAGSRLGYTF.

V gene TRBV4-3 combines with J gene TRBJ2-7; D not resolved. Trimming took 4 bases from V and 4 from J, leaving 14 bases between them. Per the germline V gene, CDR1 is LGHNA and CDR2 is YSLEER. This CDR3 comprises 14 residues. The CDR3 spells CASSLGTNAYEQYF. Written as DNA, the CDR3 is TGCGCCAGCAGCCTTGGAACTAACGCTTACGAGCAGTACTTC.

This clone was recorded a few times. The V gene is TRBV6-2 or TRBV6-3, the J gene TRBJ2-7; no firm D call. The CDR3 length is 14 residues. CDR1 and CDR2 from the germline V gene are MNHEY and SVGEGT. The V and J ends lost 2 bases and 4 bases respectively, with 12 bases between them. DNA for the CDR3: TGTGCCAGCAGTTACCAGACGGAAAGTTACGAGCAGTACTTC. Amino acids: CASSYQTESYEQYF.

This rearrangement joins TRBV28 to TRBJ2-1; the D gene is possibly TRBD1 (5 bases). The length of the CDR3 is 15 residues. The germline gives CDR1 MDHEN, CDR2 SYDVKM. The V and J ends lost 2 bases and 7 bases respectively, with 15 bases between them. The CDR3 nucleotides read TGTGCCAGCAGTTTAATTTCAGGGCTGGGTAATGAGCAGTTCTTC. Protein sequence: CASSLISGLGNEQFF.

CDR3 coding DNA: TGCAGCGTTGAAATAGCAGGGGGCACTGAAGCTTTCTTT. Residues: CSVEIAGGTEAFF. The chain recombines TRBV29-1 with TRBJ1-1; TRBD1 matches at 7 bases. The germline CDR1 and CDR2 sequences are SQVTM and ANQGSEA. CDR3 length: 13 residues. V lost 2 bases and J lost 4; bases outside the gene matches: 4.

As concerns this clone: The DNA is omitted, as the CDR3 cannot be located on it reliably, and the CDR3 follows TCRdb's listing. This chain joins TRBV3-1 (or the pseudogene TRBV3-2) and TRBJ2-2; the D call of TRBD2 is as the table states it, not checked on the DNA. The CDR3 adds up to 11 amino acids, both ends counted. CDR1 is LGHDT and CDR2 is YNNKEL in the germline V gene (reference sequence). CDR3 residues: CATRRAGELFF.

V is TRBV7-8 and J is TRBJ1-5; TRBD1 might be the D (6 bases). Deletions cut 5 bases from V and 3 bases from J, with 14 bases between. CDR1 and CDR2 (germline): SGHVS, FQNEAQ. The CDR3 runs to 15 residues. The CDR3 loop reads CASSPGQSHNQPQHF. The CDR3 DNA is TGTGCCAGCAGCCCCGGACAGTCTCACAATCAGCCCCAGCATTTT.

The chain carries TRBV11-2 and TRBJ2-1; D is undetermined. V shed 1 base and J shed 12 bases, with 10 bases lying between them. Germline CDR1 is SGHAT and CDR2 is FQNNGV. CDR3 length: 12 residues. The CDR3 DNA reads as TGTGCCAGCAGCTTAGTAGGCGACGGGCAGTTCTTC. Protein product: CASSLVGDGQFF.

The chain couples TRBV9 to TRBJ1-6; D not resolved. CDR3 length: 12 amino acids. V gave up 0 bases and J gave up 8 bases, with 3 bases separating them. Germline V lookup: CDR1 SGDLS, CDR2 YYNGEE. The CDR3 DNA is TGTGCCAGCAGCGTAGGAGATTCACCCCTCCACTTT. Protein sequence: CASSVGDSPLHF.

Worth noting for this clone: Other DNA sequences of this sample code for an identical CDR3. The V gene is TRBV7-9, the J gene TRBJ2-6, with no clear D. The V end lost 1 base, the J end lost 3 bases, and 7 bases lay between the germline ends. The CDR3 extends over 15 amino acids. The germline gives CDR1 SEHNR, CDR2 FQNEAQ (reference sequence). The chain's CDR3 is CASSLGSSGANVLTF. CDR3 bases: TGTGCCAGCAGCTTAGGGTCGAGTGGGGCCAACGTCCTGACTTTC.

The genes are TRBV5-1 and TRBJ1-3; TRBD1 might be the D (6 bases). V was pared by 4 bases and J by 0 bases, with 11 bases between. CDR1 and CDR2 from the germline V gene are SGHRS and YFSETQ. The CDR3 runs 15 residues. The CDR3 DNA follows: TGCGCCAGCAGCAGTACAGGGATCTCTGGAAACACCATATATTTT. This gives the protein CASSSTGISGNTIYF.

The V call is TRBV3-1 (or the pseudogene TRBV3-2), the J call TRBJ2-1, with 7 nucleotides matching TRBD2. There are 15 residues in the CDR3. Germline V gene lookup returns CDR1 LGHDT and CDR2 YNNKEL (reference sequence). The trim removed 5 bases at V and 8 bases at J, leaving 12 bases unmatched. CDR3 DNA: TGTGCCAGCAGCTTAGCGGGCCCAAAAGGGGATGAGCAGTTCTTC. This gives the protein CASSLAGPKGDEQFF.

The chain combines TRBV18 with TRBJ1-3; D gene ambiguous. V was clipped by 4 bases and J by 0 bases, with 7 bases between them. The CDR3 runs to 14 residues. The germline V gene has CDR1 KGHSH and CDR2 LQKENI. The CDR3 DNA follows: TGTGCCAGCTCACAAGACACCTCTGGAAACACCATATATTTT. Residues: CASSQDTSGNTIYF.

This clone showed up just once. The rearrangement uses TRBV10-3 and TRBJ2-5, with D possibly being TRBD1 (7 bases). V lost 2 bases and J lost 5, with 18 bases in between. Germline V CDR1 and CDR2: ENHRY, SYGVKD. The CDR3 sequence is 16 residues long. The CDR3 region is CAISEPTGRWGETQYF. The CDR3 DNA is TGTGCCATCAGTGAGCCGACAGGGAGGTGGGGGGAGACCCAGTACTTC.

The chain recombines TRBV5-4 with TRBJ2-1, with 8 bases matching TRBD2. The CDR3 loop spans 16 amino acids. CDR1 SGHNT and CDR2 YYREEE come from the germline V gene (reference sequence). Trimming removed 4 bases from V and 3 bases from J; junction bases left unmatched: 9. The CDR3 coding sequence is TGTGCCAGCAGCACGCGAGCGGGAGAAGGCTACAATGAGCAGTTCTTC. The encoded protein is CASSTRAGEGYNEQFF.

This clone showed up just a few times. The chain combines TRBV10-3 with TRBJ2-7, with a weak D call TRBD1 (6 bases). Trimming removed 9 bases from V and 7 bases from J, with 13 bases in between. The CDR3 loop spans 11 amino acids. Germline V lookup: CDR1 ENHRY, CDR2 SYGVKD. CDR3 amino acids: CAIRWQGEQYF. The CDR3 DNA sequence: TGTGCCATTCGCTGGCAGGGGGAGCAGTACTTC.